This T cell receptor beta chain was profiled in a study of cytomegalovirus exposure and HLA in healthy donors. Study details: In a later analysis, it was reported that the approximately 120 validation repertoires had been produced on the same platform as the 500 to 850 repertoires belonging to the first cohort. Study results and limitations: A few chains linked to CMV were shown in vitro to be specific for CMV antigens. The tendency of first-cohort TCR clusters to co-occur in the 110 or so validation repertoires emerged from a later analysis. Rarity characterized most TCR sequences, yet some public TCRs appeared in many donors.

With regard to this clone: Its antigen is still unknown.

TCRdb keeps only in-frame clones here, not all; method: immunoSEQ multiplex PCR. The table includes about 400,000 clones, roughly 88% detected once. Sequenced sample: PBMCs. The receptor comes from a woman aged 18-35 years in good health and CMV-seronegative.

CDR3: CASTPYRSTIYF. In DNA form, the CDR3 reads TGTGCCAGCACTCCCTATCGGAGCACCATATATTTT. The J gene is TRBJ1-3, the V gene TRBV6-1, with D unresolved. V was trimmed by 7 bases and J by 9 bases, leaving 13 bases between them. CDR1 and CDR2 (germline): MNHNS, SASEGT. This CDR3 is 12 amino acids long.